The subject of this entry is one T cell receptor beta chain. As yet, its antigen is unknown. The V end was cut by 5 bases, the J end by 3 bases, with 14 bases between. Germline-derived CDR1 and CDR2 are SGHAT and FQNNGV. This CDR3 comprises 14 residues. The data were taken from a study of shared clonotypes between healthy human individuals. About 30,000 T cell genomes, or about 190 ng DNA, went into the sorted-subset replicate PCRs. Profiling relied on immunoSEQ multiplex PCR, and the TCRdb table lists in-frame clones only, not all of them. There are roughly 1.4 million clones in the sample; about 98.5% occur only once, and about 0.35% lies in the top ten. Study results and limitations: Despite large depth, rarefaction showed incomplete sorted-subset sequencing. It was the non-shared clonotypes that had lower generation probabilities than clonotypes shared by all four donors. Estimated richness was generally greater in naive than memory subsets.

The receptor was derived from a young man in good health. Sequencing input: naive CD4+ T cells sorted from blood. Subset given: CD45RA+ positively selected. This sequence joins TRBV11-2 and TRBJ2-7; D may be TRBD1 (6 bases). CDR3 loop: CASSTTTGLYEQYF. In nucleotides, the CDR3 is TGTGCCAGCAGCACAACTACAGGGCTCTACGAGCAGTACTTC.